The sequence of this T cell receptor (beta chain) was determined in a study of cytomegalovirus exposure and HLA in healthy donors. Study findings and constraints: Sequencing probably produced one cluster of sequence variants that were highly shared. TCR sequences were mostly rare, though some public TCRs occurred in many donors. Available immune exposure information was restricted to CMV serostatus only.

Looked up from germline, CDR1 is MNHEY and CDR2 is SMNVEV (reference sequence). V was pared by 7 bases and J by 3 bases, with 16 bases between. The CDR3 is 14 residues long. In the PCR, 60 Vbeta and 13 Jbeta primers were used. The repertoire was sequenced with immunoSEQ multiplex PCR; TCRdb's copy has only in-frame clones and lacks some. The sample comprises some 150,000 clones, around 62% of which are singletons, and around 2.9% rests with the top ten. This clone was recorded once. Its antigen remains unknown. Here the CDR3 omits its conserved ending phenylalanine or tryptophan, so a read error is the likely source.

The origin of this receptor is a man aged 40-49 years in good health and CMV-seronegative. The sequenced sample consisted of PBMCs. The chain couples TRBV27 to TRBJ2-7; D is possibly TRBD1 (5 bases). The CDR3: CASIFYSRGYEQYL. In nucleotides, the CDR3 is TGTGCCAGCATTTTCTACTCTAGGGGCTACGAGCAGTACCTC.